This T cell receptor (beta chain) was documented in a study of Ad26.COV2.S vaccination and SARS-CoV-2 variants. Turning to the study itself: Ad26.COV2.S shots went into the muscle once or twice, 56 days apart. Findings of the study overall: An underestimation of total T cell responses may have resulted from the TCR breadth and depth analyses. Higher spike-specific TCR breadth was found in vaccine recipients than in placebo recipients.

There are 14 residues in the CDR3. Germline CDR1 reads KGHDR; CDR2 reads SFDVKD. Trimming removed 4 bases from V and 4 bases from J, with 7 bases in between. The treatment here: some 20 received Ad26.COV2.S at low or high dose, single or two shots; roughly five received placebo; per-sample allocation not given. Specimen acquisition occurred on day 63 following the initial vaccine or placebo injection. In Boston, an adult donor aged 18-55 years took part. The data were produced by immunoSEQ multiplex PCR, yet TCRdb's version contains in-frame clones alone and is incomplete. The sample holds roughly 700,000 clones, roughly 90% seen once. About this clone itself: Its cognate antigen is unknown.

J is TRBJ2-6 and V is TRBV24-1; D not resolved. The material was peripheral blood, obtained in a trial of Ad26.COV2.S vaccine versus placebo. This clonotype was obtained from a person between 18 and 59 years old who received the Ad26.COV2.S COVID-19 vaccine or a placebo. CDR3 sequence reads: CATSESWGANVLTF. Written as DNA, the CDR3 is TGTGCCACCAGTGAAAGTTGGGGGGCCAACGTCCTGACTTTC.